What follows is one T cell receptor beta chain and its context. The target antigen is unknown. Trimming cost V 3 bases and J 1 base, with 4 bases left between them. Germline assignment: CDR1 LNHNV and CDR2 YYDKDF (reference sequence). The CDR3 spans 13 residues. This record comes from a study of OX40 agonist ivuxolimab in advanced cancers. Study overall: Ivuxolimab, which is an agonistic anti-OX40 (CD134) antibody, was administered to the patients. Whole-study results and caveats: Expanded clones were, on average, more numerous among CD8+ T cells than CD4+. The study found among the lowest clonal expansion in partial responders at 0.1-3.0 mg/kg.

It was autoimmune disease history or systemic immunosuppression that excluded patients. The repertoire was sequenced with immunoSEQ multiplex PCR; TCRdb's copy has only in-frame clones and lacks some. The table shows fewer than 100,000 clones, with 75% to 90% occurring only once. This TCR came from an adult with an advanced solid tumor such as melanoma, head and neck, liver or kidney cancer. The chain recombines TRBV15 with TRBJ1-3; D unresolved. The sample in question was CD4+ or CD8+ T cells sorted from blood, obtained in a trial of the OX40 agonist ivuxolimab. The CDR3 bases are TGTGCCACCAGCAGGGGTTCTGGAAACACCATATATTTT. Protein sequence: CATSRGSGNTIYF.